Below are 16 T cell receptor beta chains sequenced from a single sample in a study of cytomegalovirus exposure and HLA in healthy donors. The PCR was carried out with 60 Vbeta primers and 13 Jbeta primers. Sequenced by immunoSEQ multiplex PCR; TCRdb stores in-frame clones only, minus some. The sample records over 100,000 clones, about 74% being singletons. The sample consisted of PBMCs. Source of these receptors: a male donor in good health and CMV-seronegative.

The sample holds a few counts of this clone. The V call is TRBV5-5, the J call TRBJ2-7; no definite D call. The ends were cut back, 0 bases at V and 4 bases at J, with 11 bases in the middle. CDR3 length equals 14 residues. In germline, CDR1 is SGHKS, CDR2 YYEKEE (reference sequence). The CDR3 region has the DNA TGTGCCAGCAGCTTGGGCAGTACGATTTACGAGCAGTACTTC. This sequence encodes CASSLGSTIYEQYF.

This clone was recorded a few times. V gene TRBV30 combines with J gene TRBJ1-1; 10 bases map to TRBD1. Unmatched junction bases numbered 13, after V lost 3 bases and J lost 3 bases. Germline CDR1 is GTSNPN and CDR2 is SVGIG (reference sequence). The CDR3 is 17 residues long. CDR3 protein: CAWRGTGERGTDTEAFF. The CDR3 nucleotides are TGTGCCTGGAGGGGGACAGGGGAAAGGGGGACGGACACTGAAGCTTTCTTT.

The rearrangement uses TRBV5-4 and TRBJ2-5; D possibly corresponds to TRBD2 (6 bases). The CDR3 covers 14 residues. The germline V gene encodes CDR1 SGHNT and CDR2 YYREEE (reference sequence). V was clipped by 1 base and J by 5 bases, with 12 bases between them. The CDR3 region is CASSLRGNLETQYF. CDR3 coding DNA: TGTGCCAGCAGCTTGCGGGGGAACCTTGAGACCCAGTACTTC.

The gene calls are TRBV11-2 and TRBJ2-1; 13 nucleotides align to TRBD2. Trimming cost V 7 bases and J 4 bases; bases outside gene matches: 1. Germline CDR1 and CDR2: SGHAT and FQNNGV. The CDR3 is 14 residues long. The CDR3 bases are TGTGCCAGCAAACTAGCGGGAGGGTACAATGAGCAGTTCTTC. Protein product: CASKLAGGYNEQFF.

CDR3 sequence (DNA): TGTGCCAGCAGCTTAGTCAATCTCCCGTGGGACAGGGGGCCCGAGCAGTACTTC. The encoded protein is CASSLVNLPWDRGPEQYF. The chain joins TRBV11-2 to TRBJ2-5; 12 bases agree with TRBD1. The assigned J gene may be wrong: the sequence end matches TRBJ2-7 better. This CDR3 comprises 18 residues. Germline CDR1 SGHAT, CDR2 FQNNGV.

The chain employs TRBV19 and TRBJ1-1; 7 bases are a match to TRBD1. The CDR3 runs 16 residues. Losses at the gene ends were 4 bases for V and 0 bases for J; bases not matched to a gene: 8. The V gene's germline CDR1 is LNHDA and CDR2 SQIVND (reference sequence). For the CDR3, the DNA is TGTGCCAGTAGTACAGGGGGAGCAATTATGAACACTGAAGCTTTCTTT. It is translated as CASSTGGAIMNTEAFF.

The gene calls are TRBV7-9 and TRBJ2-1, with a possible D match to TRBD2 (7 bases). Per germline, CDR1 SEHNR and CDR2 FQNEAQ (reference sequence). Trimming shortened V by 1 base and J by 8 bases, and 12 bases separated the two germline ends. This CDR3 comprises 14 residues. CDR3 sequence reads: CASSLGVGGDEQFF. The CDR3 DNA sequence: TGTGCCAGCAGCTTAGGAGTAGGGGGGGATGAGCAGTTCTTC.

In the case of this clone: This sample includes further DNA sequences coding for the same CDR3. The genes are TRBV28 and TRBJ2-2; 7 bases match TRBD2. Germline assignment: CDR1 MDHEN and CDR2 SYDVKM. With 8 bases clipped from V and 4 bases from J, the junction kept 4 bases outside the gene matches. The CDR3 is 13 residues long. CDR3 coding DNA: TGTGCCAGCCGGGCGGGGGTCACCGGGGAGCTGTTTTTT. Its translation: CASRAGVTGELFF. Together with reference TRBV28 and TRBJ2-2, the CDR3 gives the full variable domain: DVKVTQSSRYLVKRTGEKVFLECVQDMDHENMFWYRQDPGLGLRLIYFSYDVKMKEKGDIPEGYSVSREKKERFSLILESASTNQTSMYLCASRAGVTGELFFGEGSRLTVL.

The CDR3 nucleotides are TGTGCCAGCAGTCCGGGGTACTACGAGCAGTACTTC. This sequence encodes CASSPGYYEQYF. The V gene is TRBV5-8, the J gene TRBJ2-7, with TRBD2 as a possible D gene (5 bases). V was clipped by 5 bases and J by 3 bases, with 9 bases between them. The germline CDR1 and CDR2 sequences are SGHTS and YDEGEE. The CDR3 is made up of 12 amino acids. The whole variable domain, filled in from reference TRBV5-8 and TRBJ2-7, reads EAGVTQSPTHLIKTRGQQATLRCSPISGHTSVYWYQQALGLGLQFLLWYDEGEERNRGNFPPRFSGRQFPNYSSELNVNALELEDSALYLCASSPGYYEQYFGPGTRLTVT.

The chain has TRBV4-3 and TRBJ2-5; 7 bases are a match to TRBD2. The trim removed 1 base at V and 1 base at J, leaving 9 bases unmatched. The CDR3 contains 17 residues. Germline lookup yields CDR1 LGHNA and CDR2 YSLEER. The CDR3: CASSQGGGSESQETQYF. The DNA of the CDR3 is TGCGCCAGCAGCCAAGGGGGGGGGTCAGAGAGCCAAGAGACCCAGTACTTC.

The rearrangement uses TRBV4-2 and TRBJ1-5, with no clear D. The CDR3 is made up of 13 amino acids. CDR1 and CDR2 from the germline V gene are LGHNA and YNFKEQ. Trimming took 0 bases from V and 5 from J, leaving 5 bases between them. CDR3 in amino acids: CASSQERDQPQHF. CDR3 sequence (DNA): TGTGCCAGCAGCCAAGAGAGAGATCAGCCCCAGCATTTT.

This clone was detected a few times. The chain carries TRBV6-6 and TRBJ2-7, with D perhaps TRBD1 (7 bases). The germline V gene encodes CDR1 MNHNY and CDR2 SVGAGI (reference sequence). The CDR3 runs 14 residues. The V end was cut by 0 bases, the J end by 5 bases, with 11 bases between. CDR3 amino acids: CASSYSTGRNEQYF. CDR3 DNA: TGTGCCAGCAGTTACTCGACAGGGAGGAACGAGCAGTACTTC.

The V and J genes are TRBV27 and TRBJ1-1; D uncertain. The CDR3 runs 14 residues. The germline V gene has CDR1 MNHEY and CDR2 SMNVEV (reference sequence). Trimming took 3 bases from V and 0 from J, leaving 8 bases between them. The CDR3, as DNA: TGTGCCAGCAGTTTGGGGAGGTTGAACACTGAAGCTTTCTTT. This gives the protein CASSLGRLNTEAFF.

CDR3 region: CAWKNGVETYEQYF. In DNA form, the CDR3 reads TGTGCCTGGAAAAACGGGGTAGAGACCTACGAGCAGTACTTC. This chain links TRBV30 with TRBJ2-7, with D possibly matching TRBD2 (5 bases). V was shortened by 4 bases and J by 2 bases, with 15 bases between the two germline ends. CDR1 and CDR2 (germline): GTSNPN, SVGIG (reference sequence). This CDR3 spans 14 amino acids.

The chain carries TRBV27 and TRBJ1-5, with 8 bases matching TRBD1. Germline CDR1 MNHEY, CDR2 SMNVEV (reference sequence). With 5 bases clipped from V and 4 bases from J, the junction kept 4 bases outside the gene matches. The CDR3 length is 14 residues. The CDR3 nucleotides are TGTGCCAGCAGTCCCGGGACAGGAAATCAGCCCCAGCATTTT. This encodes CASSPGTGNQPQHF.

The V and J genes are TRBV4-1 and TRBJ1-2; TRBD1 matches at 9 bases. CDR3 length: 16 amino acids. Germline CDR1 reads MGHRA; CDR2 reads YSYEKL. V shed 0 bases and J 2 bases; nucleotides not matched to a gene: 4. The CDR3 bases are TGCGCCAGCAGCCAAGATGTGGGACAGGGAAACTATGGCTACACCTTC. Encoded protein: CASSQDVGQGNYGYTF.